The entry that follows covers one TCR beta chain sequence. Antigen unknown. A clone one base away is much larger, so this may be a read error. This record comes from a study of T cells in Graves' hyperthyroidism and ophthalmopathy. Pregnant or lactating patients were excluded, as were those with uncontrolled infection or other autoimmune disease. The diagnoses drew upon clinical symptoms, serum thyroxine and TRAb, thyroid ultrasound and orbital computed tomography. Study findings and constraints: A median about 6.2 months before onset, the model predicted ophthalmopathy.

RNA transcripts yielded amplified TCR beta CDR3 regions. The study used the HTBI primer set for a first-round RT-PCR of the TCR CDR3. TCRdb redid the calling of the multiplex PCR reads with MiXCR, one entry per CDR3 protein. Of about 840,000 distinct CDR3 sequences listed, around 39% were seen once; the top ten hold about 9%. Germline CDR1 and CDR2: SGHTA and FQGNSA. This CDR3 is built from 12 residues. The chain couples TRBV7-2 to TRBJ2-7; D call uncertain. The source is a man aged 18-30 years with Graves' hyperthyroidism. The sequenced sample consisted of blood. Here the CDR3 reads CASGLGESEQYF. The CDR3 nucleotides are TGTGCCAGCGGCTTAGGTGAAAGCGAGCAGTACTTC.